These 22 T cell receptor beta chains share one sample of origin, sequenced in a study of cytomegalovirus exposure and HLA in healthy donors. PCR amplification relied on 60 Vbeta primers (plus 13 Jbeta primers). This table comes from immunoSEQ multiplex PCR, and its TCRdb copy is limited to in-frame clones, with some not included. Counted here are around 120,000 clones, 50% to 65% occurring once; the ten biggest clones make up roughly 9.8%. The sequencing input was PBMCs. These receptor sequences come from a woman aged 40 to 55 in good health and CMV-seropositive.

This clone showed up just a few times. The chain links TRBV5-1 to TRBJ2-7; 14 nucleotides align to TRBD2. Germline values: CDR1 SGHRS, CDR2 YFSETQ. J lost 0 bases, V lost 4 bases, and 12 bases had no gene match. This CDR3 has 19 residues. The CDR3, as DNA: TGCGCCAGCAGCCCTGCCGGGACTAGCGGGAGCCTAAGCTCCTACGAGCAGTACTTC. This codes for CASSPAGTSGSLSSYEQYF.

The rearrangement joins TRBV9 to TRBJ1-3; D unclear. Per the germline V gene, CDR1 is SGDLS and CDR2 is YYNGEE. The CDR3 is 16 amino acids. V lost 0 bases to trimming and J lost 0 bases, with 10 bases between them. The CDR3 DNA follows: TGTGCCAGCAGCGTAGATAGAAGACTCTCTGGAAACACCATATATTTT. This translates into CASSVDRRLSGNTIYF.

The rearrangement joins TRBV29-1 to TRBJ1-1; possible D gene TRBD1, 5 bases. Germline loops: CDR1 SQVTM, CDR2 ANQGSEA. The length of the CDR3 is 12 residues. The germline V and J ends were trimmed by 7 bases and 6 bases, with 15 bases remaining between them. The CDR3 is CSGGEGASEAFF. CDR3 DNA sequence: TGCAGCGGGGGGGAAGGAGCTTCTGAAGCTTTCTTT.

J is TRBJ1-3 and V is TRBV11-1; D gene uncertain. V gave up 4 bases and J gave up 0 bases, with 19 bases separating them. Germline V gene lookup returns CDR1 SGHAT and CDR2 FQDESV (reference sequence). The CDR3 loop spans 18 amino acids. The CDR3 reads CASSSAGRRPFSGNTIYF. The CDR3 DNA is TGTGCCAGCAGCTCGGCGGGGAGGAGGCCCTTCTCTGGAAACACCATATATTTT.

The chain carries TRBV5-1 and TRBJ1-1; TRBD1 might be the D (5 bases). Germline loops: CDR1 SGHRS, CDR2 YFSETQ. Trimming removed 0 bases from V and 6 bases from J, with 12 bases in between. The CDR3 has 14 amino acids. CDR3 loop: CASSLVAGSAEAFF. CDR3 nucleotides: TGCGCCAGCAGCTTGGTGGCAGGGTCCGCTGAAGCTTTCTTT. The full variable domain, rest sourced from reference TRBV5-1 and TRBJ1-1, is KAGVTQTPRYLIKTRGQQVTLSCSPISGHRSVSWYQQTPGQGLQFLFEYFSETQRNKGNFPGRFSGRQFSNSRSEMNVSTLELGDSALYLCASSLVAGSAEAFFGQGTRLTVV.

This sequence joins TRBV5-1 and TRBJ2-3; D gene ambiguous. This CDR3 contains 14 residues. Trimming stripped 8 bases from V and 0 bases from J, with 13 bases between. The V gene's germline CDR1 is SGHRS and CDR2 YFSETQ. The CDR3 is CASSSTTSTDTQYF. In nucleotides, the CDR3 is TGCGCCAGTTCCTCAACTACTAGCACAGATACGCAGTATTTT.

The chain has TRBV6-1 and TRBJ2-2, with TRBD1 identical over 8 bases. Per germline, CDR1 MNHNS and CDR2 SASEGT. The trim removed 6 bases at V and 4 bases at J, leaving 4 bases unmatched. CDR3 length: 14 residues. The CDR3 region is CASRGTGITGELFF. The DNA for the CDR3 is TGTGCCAGCAGAGGGACAGGAATCACCGGGGAGCTGTTTTTT.

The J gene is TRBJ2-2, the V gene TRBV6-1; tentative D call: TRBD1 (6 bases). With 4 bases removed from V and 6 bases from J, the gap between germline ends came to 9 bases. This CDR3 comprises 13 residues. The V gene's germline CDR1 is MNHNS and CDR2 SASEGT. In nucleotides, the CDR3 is TGTGCCAGCAGTGCACAGGGCCCCGGGGAGCTGTTTTTT. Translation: CASSAQGPGELFF.

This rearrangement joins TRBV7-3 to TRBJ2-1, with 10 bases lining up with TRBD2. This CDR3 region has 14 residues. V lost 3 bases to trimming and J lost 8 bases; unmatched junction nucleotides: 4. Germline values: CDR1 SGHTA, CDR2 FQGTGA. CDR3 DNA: TGTGCCAGCAGCTTCCTAGCGGGAGCCCATGAGCAGTTCTTC. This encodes CASSFLAGAHEQFF.

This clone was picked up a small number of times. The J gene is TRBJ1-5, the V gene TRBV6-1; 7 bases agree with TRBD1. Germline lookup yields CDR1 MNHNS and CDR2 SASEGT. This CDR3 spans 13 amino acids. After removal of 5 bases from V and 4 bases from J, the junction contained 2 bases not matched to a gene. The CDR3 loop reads CASSTGVNQPQHF. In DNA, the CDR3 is TGTGCCAGCAGTACAGGGGTGAATCAGCCCCAGCATTTT.

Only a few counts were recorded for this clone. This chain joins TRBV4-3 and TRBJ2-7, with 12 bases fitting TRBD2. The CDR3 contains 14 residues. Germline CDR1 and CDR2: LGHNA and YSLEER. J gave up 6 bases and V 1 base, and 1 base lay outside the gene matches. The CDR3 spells CASSQGLAGVEQYF. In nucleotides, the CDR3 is TGCGCCAGCAGCCAAGGACTAGCGGGAGTCGAGCAGTACTTC.

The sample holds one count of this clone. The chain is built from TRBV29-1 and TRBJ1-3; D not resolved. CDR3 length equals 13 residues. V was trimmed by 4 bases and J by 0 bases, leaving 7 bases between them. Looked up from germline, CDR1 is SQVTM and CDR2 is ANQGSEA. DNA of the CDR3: TGCAGCGTTGGACGGGACTCTGGAAACACCATATATTTT. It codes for CSVGRDSGNTIYF. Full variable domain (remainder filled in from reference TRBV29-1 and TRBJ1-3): SAVISQKPSRDICQRGTSLTIQCQVDSQVTMMFWYRQQPGQSLTLIATANQGSEATYESGFVIDKFPISRPNLTFSTLTVSNMSPEDSSIYLCSVGRDSGNTIYFGEGSWLTVV.

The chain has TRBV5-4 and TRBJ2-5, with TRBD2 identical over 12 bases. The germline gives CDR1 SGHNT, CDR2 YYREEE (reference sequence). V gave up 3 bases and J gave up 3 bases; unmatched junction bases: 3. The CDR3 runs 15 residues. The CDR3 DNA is TGTGCCAGCAGCTCCCCTAGCGGGAGGGAAGAGACCCAGTACTTC. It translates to CASSSPSGREETQYF. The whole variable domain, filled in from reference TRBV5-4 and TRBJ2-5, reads ETGVTQSPTHLIKTRGQQVTLRCSSQSGHNTVSWYQQALGQGPQFIFQYYREEENGRGNFPPRFSGLQFPNYSSELNVNALELDDSALYLCASSSPSGREETQYFGPGTRLLVL.

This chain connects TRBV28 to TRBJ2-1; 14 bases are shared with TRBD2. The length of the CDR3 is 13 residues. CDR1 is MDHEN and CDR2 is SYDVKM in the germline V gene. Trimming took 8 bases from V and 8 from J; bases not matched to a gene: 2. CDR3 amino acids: CASGTSGSHEQFF. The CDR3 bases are TGTGCCAGCGGGACTAGCGGGAGTCATGAGCAGTTCTTC.

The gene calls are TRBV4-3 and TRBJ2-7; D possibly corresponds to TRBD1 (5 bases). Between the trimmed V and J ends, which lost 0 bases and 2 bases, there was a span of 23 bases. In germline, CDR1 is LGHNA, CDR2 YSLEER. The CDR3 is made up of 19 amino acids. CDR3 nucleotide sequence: TGCGCCAGCAGCCAAGATACTCCTTTGGGGTCAGGGTCCCCCTACGAGCAGTACTTC. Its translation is CASSQDTPLGSGSPYEQYF.

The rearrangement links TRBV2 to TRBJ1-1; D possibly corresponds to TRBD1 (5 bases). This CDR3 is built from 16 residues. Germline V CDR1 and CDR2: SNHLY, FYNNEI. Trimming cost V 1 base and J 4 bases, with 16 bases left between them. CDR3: CASSEGLTDTGTEAFF. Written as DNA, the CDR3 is TGTGCCAGCAGTGAAGGCTTGACAGATACGGGCACTGAAGCTTTCTTT.

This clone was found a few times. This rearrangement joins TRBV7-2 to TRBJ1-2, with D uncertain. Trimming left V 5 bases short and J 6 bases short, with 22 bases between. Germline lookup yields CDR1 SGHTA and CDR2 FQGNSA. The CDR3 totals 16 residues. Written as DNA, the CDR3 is TGTGCCAGCAGCCCTACAACCCGTGTGGGCCCCCATGGCTACACCTTC. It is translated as CASSPTTRVGPHGYTF.

The CDR3 sequence is CASSFLDSSYNEQFF. The DNA of the CDR3 is TGTGCCAGCAGTTTCCTAGATAGCTCCTACAATGAGCAGTTCTTC. The J gene is TRBJ2-1, the V gene TRBV6-5; D ambiguous. The V and J ends lost 4 bases and 0 bases respectively, with 10 bases between them. The germline CDR1 and CDR2 sequences are MNHEY and SVGAGI. The CDR3 covers 15 residues.

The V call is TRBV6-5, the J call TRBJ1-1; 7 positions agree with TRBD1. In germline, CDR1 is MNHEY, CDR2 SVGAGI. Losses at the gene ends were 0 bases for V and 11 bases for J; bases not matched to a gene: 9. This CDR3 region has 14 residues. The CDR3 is CASSYSGGGRDAFF. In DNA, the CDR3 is TGTGCCAGCAGTTACTCAGGGGGCGGGAGGGACGCTTTCTTT.

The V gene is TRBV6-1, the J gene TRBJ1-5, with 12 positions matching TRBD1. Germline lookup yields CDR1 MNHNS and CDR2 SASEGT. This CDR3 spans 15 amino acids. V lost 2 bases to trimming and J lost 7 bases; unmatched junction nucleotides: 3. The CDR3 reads CASSEMGQGAQPQHF. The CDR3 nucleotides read TGTGCCAGCAGTGAAATGGGACAGGGGGCCCAGCCCCAGCATTTT.

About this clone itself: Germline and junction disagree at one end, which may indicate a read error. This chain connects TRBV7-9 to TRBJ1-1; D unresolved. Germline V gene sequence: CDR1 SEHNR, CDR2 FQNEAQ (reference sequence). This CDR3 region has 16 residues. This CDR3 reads CSSSSPSGEMNTEAFF. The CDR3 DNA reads TGTTCCAGCTCAAGCCCCAGCGGTGAGATGAACACTGAAGCTTTCTTT.

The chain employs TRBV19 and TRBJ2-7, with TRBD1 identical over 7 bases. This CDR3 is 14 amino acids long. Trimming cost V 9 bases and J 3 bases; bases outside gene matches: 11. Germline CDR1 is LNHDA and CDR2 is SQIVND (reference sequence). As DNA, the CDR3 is TGTGCCAGGGGCGCAGGACAGGCCGACTACGAGCAGTACTTC. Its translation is CARGAGQADYEQYF. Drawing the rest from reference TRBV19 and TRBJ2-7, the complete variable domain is DGGITQSPKYLFRKEGQNVTLSCEQNLNHDAMYWYRQDPGQGLRLIYYSQIVNDFQKGDIAEGYSVSREKKESFPLTVTSAQKNPTAFYLCARGAGQADYEQYFGPGTRLTVT.